The clone carrying this TCR beta chain has only a few counts. Antigen unknown. Some clones are missing from TCRdb's copy, which holds only in-frame ones; the method was immunoSEQ multiplex PCR. This table holds some 350,000 clones, roughly nine tenths found once. While the first cohort had fewer than 850 subjects, the donors belonged to the separate validation cohort of over a hundred subjects. This sample was included in a study of cytomegalovirus exposure and HLA in healthy donors. Study-level results: Researchers catalogued about 150 TCR beta chains as cytomegalovirus-associated.

Germline V gives CDR1 SGHVS, CDR2 FNYEAQ. This CDR3 contains 13 residues. V dropped 3 bases and J dropped 1 base, with 6 bases sitting between them. The receptor was isolated from a woman in her twenties or thirties in good health and CMV-seropositive. Sequencing used PBMCs. This sequence joins TRBV7-6 and TRBJ1-1; D remains ambiguous. CDR3 in amino acids: CASSFRRNTEAFF. CDR3 bases: TGTGCCAGCAGCTTTCGGCGGAACACTGAAGCTTTCTTT.